This T cell receptor beta chain was sequenced during a study of T cell responses to AZD1222 COVID-19 vaccine. Study-level findings and limits: CD4 TCRs covered the whole spike, strongest at regions 160-218 and 743-854. Reportedly, close to half of spike-specific TCRs are directed against unmutated variant regions. Donors were largely white British and mainly female; clonal diversity was possibly underestimated.

The repertoire was sequenced with immunoSEQ multiplex PCR; TCRdb's copy has only in-frame clones and lacks some. This sample carries around 120,000 clones, 90% to 95% of them seen once, and the ten largest clones take approximately 3.1%. Trimming removed 8 bases from V and 6 bases from J, with 20 bases in between. Germline V gene data show CDR1 as WNHNN and CDR2 as SYGVQD (reference sequence). This CDR3 region has 15 residues. This clone was seen once. Antigen unknown. Sequences were derived from peripheral blood, sampled on day 0 of AZD1222 vaccination. The receptor's source is an adult in good health. The chain has TRBV10-1 and TRBJ2-1; D ambiguous. The CDR3 sequence is CASLQTTSSFNEQFF. DNA of the CDR3: TGCGCCAGCCTTCAAACGACTTCCAGTTTCAATGAGCAGTTCTTC.